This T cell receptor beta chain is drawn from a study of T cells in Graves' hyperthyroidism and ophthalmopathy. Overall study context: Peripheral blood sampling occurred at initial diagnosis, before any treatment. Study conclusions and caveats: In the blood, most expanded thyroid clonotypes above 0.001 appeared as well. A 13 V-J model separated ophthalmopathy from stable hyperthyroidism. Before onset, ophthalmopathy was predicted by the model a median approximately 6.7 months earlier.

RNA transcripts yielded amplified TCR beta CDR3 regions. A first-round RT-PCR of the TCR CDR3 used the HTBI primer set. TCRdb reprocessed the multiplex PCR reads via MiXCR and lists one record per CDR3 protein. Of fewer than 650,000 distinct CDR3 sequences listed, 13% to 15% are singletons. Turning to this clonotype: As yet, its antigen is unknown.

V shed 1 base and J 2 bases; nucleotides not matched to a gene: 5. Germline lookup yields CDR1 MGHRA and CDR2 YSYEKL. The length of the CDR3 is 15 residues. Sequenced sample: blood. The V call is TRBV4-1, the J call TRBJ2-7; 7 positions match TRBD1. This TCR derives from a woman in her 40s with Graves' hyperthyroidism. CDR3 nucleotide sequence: TGCGCCAGCAGCCAAGGTTGGCAGGGGGCCTACGAGCAGTACTTC. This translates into CASSQGWQGAYEQYF.